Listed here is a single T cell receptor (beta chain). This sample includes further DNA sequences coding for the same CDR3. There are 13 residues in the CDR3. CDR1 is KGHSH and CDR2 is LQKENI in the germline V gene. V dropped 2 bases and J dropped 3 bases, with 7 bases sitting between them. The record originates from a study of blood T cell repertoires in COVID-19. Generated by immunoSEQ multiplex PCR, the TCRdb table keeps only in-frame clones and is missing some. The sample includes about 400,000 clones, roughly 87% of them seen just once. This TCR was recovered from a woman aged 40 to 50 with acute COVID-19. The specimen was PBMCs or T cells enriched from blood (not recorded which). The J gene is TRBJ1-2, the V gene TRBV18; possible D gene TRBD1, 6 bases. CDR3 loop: CASSPSGDYGYTF. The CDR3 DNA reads TGTGCCAGCTCACCATCAGGGGACTATGGCTACACCTTC.